Detailed here is one T cell receptor (beta chain). What it recognizes is unknown. The sample comes from a study of cytomegalovirus exposure and HLA in healthy donors. About the study: Most donors, about 82% of 398 genotyped, fell in the Caucasian-associated ancestry cluster. Notes on the study in general: Cytomegalovirus association was assigned to about 150 TCR beta chains. It was reportedly the case that the classifier diagnosed cytomegalovirus status with high specificity and sensitivity. TCR beta chain V- and J-gene trimming was linked, in a later analysis, to a missense variant in DCLRE1C.

With 60 Vbeta and 13 Jbeta primers, the PCR was carried out. This table comes from immunoSEQ multiplex PCR, and its TCRdb copy is limited to in-frame clones, with some not included. The data show approximately 130,000 clones, about 75% seen once. The sequenced sample consisted of PBMCs. The TCR was taken from a woman between 40 and 55 years old in good health and CMV-seropositive.

The CDR3 DNA reads as TGTGCCAGCTCACCAGTGTGGCAGGGACTAGAGCAGTACTTC. It yields the protein CASSPVWQGLEQYF. This chain uses TRBV18 with TRBJ2-7, with 7 nucleotides matching TRBD2. CDR1 and CDR2 from the germline V gene are KGHSH and LQKENI. V gave up 2 bases and J gave up 7 bases; unmatched junction bases: 8. The CDR3 is 14 residues long.